Sequencing of this T cell receptor (beta chain) was carried out in a study of blood T cell repertoires in COVID-19. Study-wide context: Nucleic acid was either cDNA or gDNA, and it came from T cells, B-cell-depleted T cells, or PBMCs.

Deletions cut 2 bases from V and 0 bases from J, with 7 bases between. The CDR3 extends over 14 amino acids. Looked up from germline, CDR1 is MNHEY and CDR2 is SMNVEV (reference sequence). Per the original methods: Cell counts per sample came from amplifying reference gene primers. Repertoires were generated with immunoSEQ multiplex PCR, while TCRdb's copy carries only in-frame clones and drops some. V, J and clone size derive from that table, while D and trimming were established from the DNA sequence. Counted here are fewer than 70,000 clones, more than 75% occurring once; the ten biggest clones make up approximately 17%.

The sequence was obtained from a man aged 40-55 years with COVID-19, enrolled during active disease. Sequencing used peripheral blood. V is TRBV27 and J is TRBJ1-1; maybe TRBD1 (5 bases). The CDR3 DNA reads as TGTGCCAGCAGTTTACGGGGGTTGAACACTGAAGCTTTCTTT. It translates to CASSLRGLNTEAFF.